These 3 T cell receptor beta chains were all obtained from the same sample, sequenced in a study of beta chain features in type 1 diabetes. Expressed TCRB transcripts got sequenced, as all isolated RNA was reverse transcribed. Some clones are missing from TCRdb's copy, which holds only in-frame ones; the method was immunoSEQ multiplex PCR. The table shows 160,000 or so clones, with 11% occurring only once. Sequencing was carried out using central memory CD4+ T cells from blood. The receptor source for this set is a man aged 18 to 30 in good health.

The sample holds many counts of this clone. The V call is TRBV18, the J call TRBJ1-5; D remains ambiguous. Germline V CDR1 and CDR2: KGHSH, LQKENI. With 1 base removed from V and 5 bases from J, the gap between germline ends came to 6 bases. The CDR3 spans 13 residues. The CDR3 is CASSPLRDQPQHF. As DNA, the CDR3 is TGTGCCAGCTCACCACTTAGGGATCAGCCCCAGCATTTT.

This chain links TRBV27 with TRBJ1-6; possible D gene TRBD1, 5 bases. Looked up from germline, CDR1 is MNHEY and CDR2 is SMNVEV (reference sequence). V lost 6 bases and J lost 10, with 16 bases in between. The CDR3 sequence is 14 residues long. CDR3 nucleotides: TGTGCCAGCAGGATTTTAGGGGTTGAGTCACCCCTCCACTTT. Protein sequence: CASRILGVESPLHF.

A few counts support this clone. The chain is built from TRBV7-2 and TRBJ2-7, with D perhaps being TRBD1 or TRBD2 (5 bases each). V was clipped by 3 bases and J by 4 bases, with 19 bases between them. This CDR3 comprises 16 residues. The germline V gene has CDR1 SGHTA and CDR2 FQGNSA. CDR3 in DNA: TGTGCCAGCAGCTTGACTGGGGGAAGGGCAAGGTACGAGCAGTACTTC. Translation gives CASSLTGGRARYEQYF.